A single sample gave rise to the 10 T cell receptor beta chains below, sequenced in a study of blood T cell repertoires in COVID-19. Profiling relied on immunoSEQ multiplex PCR, and the TCRdb table lists in-frame clones only, not all of them. The profile shows some 200,000 clones, about 86% of them singletons. Sequencing was carried out using peripheral blood. The receptors stem from a woman aged 25 to 39 who had recovered from COVID-19.

The chain carries TRBV7-9 and TRBJ2-1, with 13 positions matching TRBD2. There are 17 residues in the CDR3. Germline V CDR1 and CDR2: SEHNR, FQNEAQ (reference sequence). J was trimmed by 5 bases and V by 2 bases; bases with no gene match: 6. As DNA, the CDR3 is TGTGCCAGCAGCTTACCATGGACTAGCGGGAGCGACAATGAGCAGTTCTTC. As protein: CASSLPWTSGSDNEQFF.

The CDR3 loop is CASSVAEGAKGYTF. The DNA for the CDR3 is TGTGCCAGCAGCGTAGCGGAGGGGGCAAAAGGCTACACCTTC. The V and J genes are TRBV9 and TRBJ1-2, with 7 bases matching TRBD1. Unmatched junction bases numbered 7, after V lost 0 bases and J lost 8 bases. The germline gives CDR1 SGDLS, CDR2 YYNGEE. This CDR3 has 14 residues.

This clone has a handful of counts. At the DNA level, this CDR3 is encoded by other sequences in the same sample as well. The chain uses TRBV5-1 and TRBJ1-6, with D unclear. The V end was cut by 4 bases, the J end by 10 bases, with 9 bases between. Per the germline V gene, CDR1 is SGHRS and CDR2 is YFSETQ. CDR3 length equals 12 residues. Here the CDR3 reads CASSPAGSPLHF. The CDR3 DNA reads as TGCGCCAGCAGCCCGGCCGGGTCACCCCTCCACTTT.

The V and J genes are TRBV6-5 and TRBJ1-1; D might be TRBD1 (6 bases). Germline assignment: CDR1 MNHEY and CDR2 SVGAGI. This CDR3 has 14 residues. The V end was cut by 5 bases, the J end by 7 bases, with 17 bases between. The CDR3 region is CASSIGQPVYEAFF. The CDR3 DNA sequence: TGTGCCAGCAGTATTGGACAGCCGGTCTATGAAGCTTTCTTT.

Here the CDR3 reads CSVEETGGTEAFF. The CDR3 DNA reads as TGCAGCGTTGAAGAGACAGGGGGCACTGAAGCTTTCTTT. The chain combines TRBV29-1 with TRBJ1-1; 9 nucleotides agree with TRBD1. J lost 4 bases, V lost 0 bases, and 0 bases had no gene match. CDR3 length: 13 amino acids. Germline CDR1 reads SQVTM; CDR2 reads ANQGSEA. The full variable domain, rest sourced from reference TRBV29-1 and TRBJ1-1, is SAVISQKPSRDICQRGTSLTIQCQVDSQVTMMFWYRQQPGQSLTLIATANQGSEATYESGFVIDKFPISRPNLTFSTLTVSNMSPEDSSIYLCSVEETGGTEAFFGQGTRLTVV.

This clone occurred a few times. The V and J genes are TRBV19 and TRBJ2-5; 11 bases map to TRBD2. Looked up from germline, CDR1 is LNHDA and CDR2 is SQIVND (reference sequence). The CDR3 loop spans 14 amino acids. Losses at the gene ends were 9 bases for V and 6 bases for J; bases not matched to a gene: 9. CDR3 in amino acids: CASQLAGGPKTQYF. CDR3 DNA: TGTGCCAGCCAGTTAGCGGGAGGGCCTAAGACCCAGTACTTC. Together with reference TRBV19 and TRBJ2-5, the CDR3 gives the full variable domain: DGGITQSPKYLFRKEGQNVTLSCEQNLNHDAMYWYRQDPGQGLRLIYYSQIVNDFQKGDIAEGYSVSREKKESFPLTVTSAQKNPTAFYLCASQLAGGPKTQYFGPGTRLLVL.

DNA of the CDR3: TGTGCCAGCAGCCCCCCCGGCGGGAGGGATACGCAGTATTTT. As protein: CASSPPGGRDTQYF. This sequence joins TRBV5-4 and TRBJ2-3; the match to TRBD2 covers 8 bases. This CDR3 has 14 residues. In germline, CDR1 is SGHNT, CDR2 YYREEE (reference sequence). Losses at the gene ends were 4 bases for V and 6 bases for J; bases not matched to a gene: 7. Drawing the rest from reference TRBV5-4 and TRBJ2-3, the complete variable domain is ETGVTQSPTHLIKTRGQQVTLRCSSQSGHNTVSWYQQALGQGPQFIFQYYREEENGRGNFPPRFSGLQFPNYSSELNVNALELDDSALYLCASSPPGGRDTQYFGPGTRLTVL.

Notes on this clone: At the DNA level, this CDR3 is encoded by other sequences in the same sample as well. This chain uses TRBV7-9 with TRBJ2-3; D is undetermined. This CDR3 is built from 12 residues. V lost 5 bases and J lost 0, with 3 bases in between. Germline-derived CDR1 and CDR2 are SEHNR and FQNEAQ (reference sequence). CDR3 loop: CASSLSTDTQYF. The DNA of the CDR3 is TGTGCCAGCAGCCTCAGCACAGATACGCAGTATTTT.

The chain couples TRBV5-1 to TRBJ2-7, with D possibly being TRBD1 (6 bases). Germline assignment: CDR1 SGHRS and CDR2 YFSETQ. The length of the CDR3 is 12 residues. Trimming pared 6 bases from V and 4 bases from J, leaving 11 bases between. CDR3 residues: CASKQGEYEQYF. In DNA form, the CDR3 reads TGCGCCAGCAAACAGGGCGAGTACGAGCAGTACTTC.

V and J are TRBV25-1 and TRBJ1-5; 7 nucleotides agree with TRBD1. J was trimmed by 9 bases and V by 4 bases; bases with no gene match: 3. Per the germline V gene, CDR1 is MGHDK and CDR2 is SYGVNS. This CDR3 has 12 residues. The CDR3 DNA sequence: TGTGCCAGCAGTGGAGGACAGGCGCCCCAGCATTTT. Its protein product is CASSGGQAPQHF. Supplemented by reference TRBV25-1 and TRBJ1-5, the full variable domain reads EADIYQTPRYLVIGTGKKITLECSQTMGHDKMYWYQQDPGMELHLIHYSYGVNSTEKGDLSSESTVSRIRTEHFPLTLESARPSHTSQYLCASSGGQAPQHFGDGTRLSIL.